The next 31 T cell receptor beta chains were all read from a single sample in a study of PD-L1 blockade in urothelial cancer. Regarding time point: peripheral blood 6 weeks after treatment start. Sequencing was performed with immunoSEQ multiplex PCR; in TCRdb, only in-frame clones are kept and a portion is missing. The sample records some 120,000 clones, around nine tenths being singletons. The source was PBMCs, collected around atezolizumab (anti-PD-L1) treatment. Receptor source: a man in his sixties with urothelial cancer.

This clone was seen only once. CDR3 residues: CASSPHTSGGSYEQYF. In DNA form, the CDR3 reads TGTGCCAGTAGCCCTCATACTAGCGGGGGGTCCTACGAGCAGTACTTC. This chain links TRBV19 with TRBJ2-7; 12 bases map to TRBD2. Germline V gene lookup returns CDR1 LNHDA and CDR2 SQIVND (reference sequence). The CDR3 is 16 amino acids. The V gene end was trimmed by 6 bases and the J gene end by 1 base; junction bases not matched to a gene: 7.

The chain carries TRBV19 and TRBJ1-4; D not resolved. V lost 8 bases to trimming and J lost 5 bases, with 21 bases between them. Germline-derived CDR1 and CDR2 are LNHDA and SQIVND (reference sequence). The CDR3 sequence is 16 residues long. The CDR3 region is CASLRHPKALNEKLFF. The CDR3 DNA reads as TGTGCCAGTCTAAGGCACCCCAAAGCGCTGAATGAAAAACTGTTTTTT.

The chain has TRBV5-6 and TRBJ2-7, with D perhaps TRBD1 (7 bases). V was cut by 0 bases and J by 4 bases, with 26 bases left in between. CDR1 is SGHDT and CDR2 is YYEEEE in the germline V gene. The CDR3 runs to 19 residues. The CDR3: CASSLAETTVLAGGYEQYF. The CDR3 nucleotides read TGTGCCAGCAGCTTGGCCGAGACCACGGTTTTAGCAGGGGGGTACGAGCAGTACTTC. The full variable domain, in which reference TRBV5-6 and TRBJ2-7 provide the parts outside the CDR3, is DAGVTQSPTHLIKTRGQQVTLRCSPKSGHDTVSWYQQALGQGPQFIFQYYEEEERQRGNFPDRFSGHQFPNYSSELNVNALLLGDSALYLCASSLAETTVLAGGYEQYFGPGTRLTVT.

CDR3 bases: TGTGCCAGCAGTGTTAGTCTAGCGGGCATCAGAAGCACCGGGGAGCTGTTTTTT. The encoded protein is CASSVSLAGIRSTGELFF. This chain uses TRBV6-4 with TRBJ2-2; 8 nucleotides agree with TRBD2. The CDR3 consists of 18 residues. Germline V CDR1 and CDR2: MRHNA, SNTAGT. The V gene end was trimmed by 4 bases and the J gene end by 4 bases; junction bases not matched to a gene: 14.

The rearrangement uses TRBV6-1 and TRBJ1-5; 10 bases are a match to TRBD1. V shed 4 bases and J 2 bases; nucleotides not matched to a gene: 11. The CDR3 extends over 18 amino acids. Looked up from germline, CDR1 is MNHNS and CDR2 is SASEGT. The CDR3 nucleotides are TGTGCCAGCAGTGGCCCGGGACAGGGGATGTCGGGCAATCAGCCCCAGCATTTT. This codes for CASSGPGQGMSGNQPQHF.

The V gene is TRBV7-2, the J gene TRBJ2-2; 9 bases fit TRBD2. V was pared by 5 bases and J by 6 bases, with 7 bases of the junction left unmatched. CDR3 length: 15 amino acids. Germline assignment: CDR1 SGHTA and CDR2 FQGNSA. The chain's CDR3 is CASSPGLAGPGELFF. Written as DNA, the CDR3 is TGTGCCAGCAGCCCCGGGCTAGCGGGGCCCGGGGAGCTGTTTTTT.

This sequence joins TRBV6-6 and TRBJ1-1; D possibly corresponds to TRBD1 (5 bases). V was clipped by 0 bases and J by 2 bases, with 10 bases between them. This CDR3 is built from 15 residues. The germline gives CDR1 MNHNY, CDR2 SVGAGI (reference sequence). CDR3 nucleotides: TGTGCCAGCAGTTACTCGATCCAGGGAAACACTGAAGCTTTCTTT. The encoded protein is CASSYSIQGNTEAFF.

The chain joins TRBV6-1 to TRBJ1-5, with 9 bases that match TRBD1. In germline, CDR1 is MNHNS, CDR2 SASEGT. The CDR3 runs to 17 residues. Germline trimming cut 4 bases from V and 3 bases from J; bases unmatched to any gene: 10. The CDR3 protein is CASSVRTGVWANQPQHF. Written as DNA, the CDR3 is TGTGCCAGCAGTGTGCGGACAGGGGTATGGGCCAATCAGCCCCAGCATTTT.

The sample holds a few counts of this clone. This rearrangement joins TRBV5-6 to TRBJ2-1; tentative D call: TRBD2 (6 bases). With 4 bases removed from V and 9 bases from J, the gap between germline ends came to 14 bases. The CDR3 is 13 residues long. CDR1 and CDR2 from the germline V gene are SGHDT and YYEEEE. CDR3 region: CASSLPGLPEQFF. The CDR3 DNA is TGTGCCAGCAGCCTGCCGGGACTCCCTGAGCAGTTCTTC.

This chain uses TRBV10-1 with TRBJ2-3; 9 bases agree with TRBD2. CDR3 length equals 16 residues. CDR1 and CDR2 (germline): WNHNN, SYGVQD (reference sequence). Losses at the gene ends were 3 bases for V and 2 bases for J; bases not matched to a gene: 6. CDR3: CASSDRSGRDTDTQYF. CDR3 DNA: TGCGCCAGCAGTGATCGTAGCGGGAGAGACACAGATACGCAGTATTTT.

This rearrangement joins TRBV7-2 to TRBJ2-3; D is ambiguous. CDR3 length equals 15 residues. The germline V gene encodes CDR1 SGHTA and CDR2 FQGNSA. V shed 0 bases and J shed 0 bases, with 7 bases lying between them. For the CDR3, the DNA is TGTGCCAGCAGCTTAGCGGTTAGCAGCACAGATACGCAGTATTTT. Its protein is CASSLAVSSTDTQYF. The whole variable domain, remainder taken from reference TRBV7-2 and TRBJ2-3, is GAGVSQSPSNKVTEKGKDVELRCDPISGHTALYWYRQSLGQGLEFLIYFQGNSAPDKSGLPSDRFSAERTGGSVSTLTIQRTQQEDSAVYLCASSLAVSSTDTQYFGPGTRLTVL.

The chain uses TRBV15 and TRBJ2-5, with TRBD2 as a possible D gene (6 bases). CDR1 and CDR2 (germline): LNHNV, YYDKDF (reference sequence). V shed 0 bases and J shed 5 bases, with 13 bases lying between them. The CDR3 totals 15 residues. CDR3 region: CATSRDRGLWETQYF. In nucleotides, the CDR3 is TGTGCCACCAGCAGAGATCGGGGACTTTGGGAGACCCAGTACTTC. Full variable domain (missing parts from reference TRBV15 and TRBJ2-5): DAMVIQNPRYQVTQFGKPVTLSCSQTLNHNVMYWYQQKSSQAPKLLFHYYDKDFNNEADTPDNFQSRRPNTSFCFLDIRSPGLGDTAMYLCATSRDRGLWETQYFGPGTRLLVL.

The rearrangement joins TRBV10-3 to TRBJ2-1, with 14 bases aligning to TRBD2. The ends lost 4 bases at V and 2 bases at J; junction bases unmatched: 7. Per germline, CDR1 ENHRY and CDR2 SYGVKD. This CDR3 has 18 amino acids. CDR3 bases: TGTGCCATCAGTGCGGGACTAGCGGGAGTTAAAACCTACAATGAGCAGTTCTTC. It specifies CAISAGLAGVKTYNEQFF.

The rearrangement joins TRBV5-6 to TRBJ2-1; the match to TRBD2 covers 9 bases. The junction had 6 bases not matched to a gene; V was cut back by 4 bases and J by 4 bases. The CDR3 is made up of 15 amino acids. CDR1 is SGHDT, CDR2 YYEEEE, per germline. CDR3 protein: CASSPEREVYNEQFF. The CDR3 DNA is TGTGCCAGCAGCCCTGAGCGGGAGGTATACAATGAGCAGTTCTTC.

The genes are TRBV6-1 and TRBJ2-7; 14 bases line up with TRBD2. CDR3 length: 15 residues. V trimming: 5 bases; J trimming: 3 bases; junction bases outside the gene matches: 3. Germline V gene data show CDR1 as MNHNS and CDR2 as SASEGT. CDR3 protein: CASSTGTSGSYEQYF. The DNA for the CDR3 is TGTGCCAGCAGTACCGGGACTAGCGGGAGCTACGAGCAGTACTTC.

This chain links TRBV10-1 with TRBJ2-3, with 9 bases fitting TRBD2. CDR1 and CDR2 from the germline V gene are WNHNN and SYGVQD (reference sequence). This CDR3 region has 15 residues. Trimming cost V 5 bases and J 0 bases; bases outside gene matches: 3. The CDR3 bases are TGCGCCAGCAGTTTAGCGGGAGTGAGCACAGATACGCAGTATTTT. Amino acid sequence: CASSLAGVSTDTQYF.

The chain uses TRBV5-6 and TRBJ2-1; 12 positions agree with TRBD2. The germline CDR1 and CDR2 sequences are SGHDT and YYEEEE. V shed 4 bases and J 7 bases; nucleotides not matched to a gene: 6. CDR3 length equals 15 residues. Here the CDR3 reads CASSLAGGPSNEQFF. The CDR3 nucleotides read TGTGCCAGCAGCCTAGCGGGAGGGCCCTCGAATGAGCAGTTCTTC.

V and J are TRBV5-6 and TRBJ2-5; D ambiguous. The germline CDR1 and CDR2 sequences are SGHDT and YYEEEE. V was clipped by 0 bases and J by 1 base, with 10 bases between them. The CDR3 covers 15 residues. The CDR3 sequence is CASSLVRPIQETQYF. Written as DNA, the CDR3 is TGTGCCAGCAGCTTGGTCAGGCCGATCCAAGAGACCCAGTACTTC.

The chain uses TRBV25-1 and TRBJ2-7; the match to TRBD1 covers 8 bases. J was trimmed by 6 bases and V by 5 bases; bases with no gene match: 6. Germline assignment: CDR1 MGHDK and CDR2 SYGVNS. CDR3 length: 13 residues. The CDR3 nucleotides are TGTGCCAGCAGTCTTCGGACAGGGAGCGAGCAGTACTTC. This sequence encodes CASSLRTGSEQYF.

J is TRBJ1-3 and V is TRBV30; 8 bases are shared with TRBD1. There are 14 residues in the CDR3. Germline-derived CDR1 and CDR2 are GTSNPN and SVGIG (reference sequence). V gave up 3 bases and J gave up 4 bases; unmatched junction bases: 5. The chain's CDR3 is CAWSPGGAGNTIYF. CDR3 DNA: TGTGCCTGGAGCCCAGGGGGCGCCGGAAACACCATATATTTT. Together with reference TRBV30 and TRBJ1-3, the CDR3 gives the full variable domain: SQTIHQWPATLVQPVGSPLSLECTVEGTSNPNLYWYRQAAGRGLQLLFYSVGIGQISSEVPQNLSASRPQDRQFILSSKKLLLSDSGFYLCAWSPGGAGNTIYFGEGSWLTVV.

The DNA for the CDR3 is TGTGCCAGCAGCTTAGCACAGGCCCACTATGGCTACACCTTC. Amino acids: CASSLAQAHYGYTF. This rearrangement joins TRBV7-8 to TRBJ1-2; TRBD1 might be the D (5 bases). CDR3 length equals 14 residues. Per the germline V gene, CDR1 is SGHVS and CDR2 is FQNEAQ. V lost 0 bases and J 3 bases, leaving 8 bases between the germline ends.

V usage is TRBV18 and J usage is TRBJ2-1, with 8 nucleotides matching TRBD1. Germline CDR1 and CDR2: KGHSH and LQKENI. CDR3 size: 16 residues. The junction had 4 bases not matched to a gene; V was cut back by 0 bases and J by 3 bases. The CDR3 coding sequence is TGTGCCAGCTCACCACCGGGGACAGGTAACTACAATGAGCAGTTCTTC. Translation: CASSPPGTGNYNEQFF.

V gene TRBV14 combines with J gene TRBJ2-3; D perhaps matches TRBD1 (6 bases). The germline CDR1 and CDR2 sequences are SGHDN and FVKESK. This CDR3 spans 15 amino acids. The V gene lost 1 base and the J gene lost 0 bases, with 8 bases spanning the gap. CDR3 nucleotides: TGTGCCAGCAGCCAAGGAGACAGGAGCACAGATACGCAGTATTTT. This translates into CASSQGDRSTDTQYF.

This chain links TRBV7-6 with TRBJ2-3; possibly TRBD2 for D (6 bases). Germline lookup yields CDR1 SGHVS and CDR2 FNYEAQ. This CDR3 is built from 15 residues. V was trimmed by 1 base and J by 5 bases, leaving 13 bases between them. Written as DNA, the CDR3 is TGTGCCAGCAGCTTAGGCGGGGCCCGGGGAGATACGCAGTATTTT. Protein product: CASSLGGARGDTQYF.

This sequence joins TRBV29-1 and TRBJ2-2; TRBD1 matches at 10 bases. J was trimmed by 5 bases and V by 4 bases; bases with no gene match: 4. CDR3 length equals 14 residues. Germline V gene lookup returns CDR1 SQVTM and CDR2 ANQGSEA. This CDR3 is CSVGGQGRTGELFF. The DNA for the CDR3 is TGCAGCGTTGGGGGACAGGGGCGGACCGGGGAGCTGTTTTTT.

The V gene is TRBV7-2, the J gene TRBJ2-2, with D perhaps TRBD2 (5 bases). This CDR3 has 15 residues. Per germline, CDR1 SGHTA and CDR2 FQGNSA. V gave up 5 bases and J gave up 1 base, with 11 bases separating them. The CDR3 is CASSQSGVNTGELFF. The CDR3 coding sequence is TGTGCCAGCAGCCAGTCCGGGGTGAACACCGGGGAGCTGTTTTTT.

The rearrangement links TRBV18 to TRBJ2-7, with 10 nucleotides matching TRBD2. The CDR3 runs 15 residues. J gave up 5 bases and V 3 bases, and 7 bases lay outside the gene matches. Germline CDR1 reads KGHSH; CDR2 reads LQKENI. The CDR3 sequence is CASSPSSGSANEQYF. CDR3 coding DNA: TGTGCCAGCTCACCCTCTAGCGGGAGCGCCAACGAGCAGTACTTC.

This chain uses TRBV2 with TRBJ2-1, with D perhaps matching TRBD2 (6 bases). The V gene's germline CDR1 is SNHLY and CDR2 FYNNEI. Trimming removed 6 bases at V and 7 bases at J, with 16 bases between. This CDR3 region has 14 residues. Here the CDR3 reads CASRSGVGWNEQFF. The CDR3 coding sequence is TGTGCCAGCAGATCGGGGGTAGGCTGGAATGAGCAGTTCTTC.

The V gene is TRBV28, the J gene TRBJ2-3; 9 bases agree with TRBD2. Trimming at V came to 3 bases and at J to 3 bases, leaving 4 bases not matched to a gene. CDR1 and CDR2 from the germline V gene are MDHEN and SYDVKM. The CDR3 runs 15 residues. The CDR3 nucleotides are TGTGCCAGCAGTTTGATTCTAGCGGGGACAGATACGCAGTATTTT. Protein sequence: CASSLILAGTDTQYF.

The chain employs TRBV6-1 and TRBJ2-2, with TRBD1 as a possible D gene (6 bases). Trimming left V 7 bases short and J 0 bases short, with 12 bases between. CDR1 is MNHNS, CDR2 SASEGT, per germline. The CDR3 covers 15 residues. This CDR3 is CASKPGHANTGELFF. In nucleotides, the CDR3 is TGTGCCAGCAAGCCGGGACACGCGAACACCGGGGAGCTGTTTTTT.

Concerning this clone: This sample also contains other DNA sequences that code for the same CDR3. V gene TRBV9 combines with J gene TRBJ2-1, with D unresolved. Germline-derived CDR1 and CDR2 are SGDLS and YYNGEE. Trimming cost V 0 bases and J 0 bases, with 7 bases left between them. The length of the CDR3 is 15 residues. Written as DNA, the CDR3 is TGTGCCAGCAGCGTAGGAGAGAGCTCCTACAATGAGCAGTTCTTC. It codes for CASSVGESSYNEQFF.